The 3 T cell receptor beta chains below all came from one sample that was sequenced in a study of blood T cell repertoires in COVID-19. Measured with immunoSEQ multiplex PCR; TCRdb has only the in-frame clones, and not every one. The top ten hold 3% to 3.5% of the sample, which has fewer than 55,000 clones, approximately 91% seen once. Sample: peripheral blood. The receptors shown here come from a man aged 45-65 years with active COVID-19.

This chain joins TRBV21-1 and TRBJ2-3; the table's TRBD1 call for D was not verified on the DNA. TRBV21-1 is listed as a pseudogene. CDR3 length equals 15 residues. The CDR3 protein is CASSKRGIGADTQYF. The DNA of the CDR3 is TGTGCCAGCAGCAAAAGGGGGATTGGGGCGGATACGCAGTATTTT.

V gene TRBV14 combines with J gene TRBJ2-3; possibly TRBD2 for D (6 bases). V was cut by 5 bases and J by 0 bases, with 9 bases left in between. The length of the CDR3 is 14 residues. Germline-derived CDR1 and CDR2 are SGHDN and FVKESK. The CDR3 sequence: CASSTGLSTDTQYF. DNA of the CDR3: TGTGCCAGCAGCACGGGACTCAGCACAGATACGCAGTATTTT.

The table lists this clone with a few counts. The rearrangement uses TRBV2 and TRBJ2-7, with D possibly matching TRBD1 (5 bases). The CDR3 totals 13 residues. Trimming took 8 bases from V and 0 from J, leaving 11 bases between them. Germline CDR1 and CDR2: SNHLY and FYNNEI. The CDR3 DNA reads as TGTGCCAGCCAAGGGGTAGGCTCCTACGAGCAGTACTTC. Translating it yields CASQGVGSYEQYF.